This record covers a single TCR beta chain. The antigen is not known. PCR primers comprised 60 Vbeta and 13 Jbeta primers. Generated by immunoSEQ multiplex PCR, the TCRdb table keeps only in-frame clones and is missing some. The table shows around 200,000 clones, with just under 75% occurring only once. These data are taken from a study of cytomegalovirus exposure and HLA in healthy donors. The CDR3 covers 18 residues. V was clipped by 1 base and J by 5 bases; unmatched bases: 8. Germline values: CDR1 LGHNA, CDR2 YNFKEQ. Whole-study findings and limits: TCR beta sequences reportedly predicted most subjects' HLA-A and HLA-B alleles accurately. A prior analysis recorded that most TCR beta V segments were productive about 87% or about 30% of the time. An analysis was carried out at a later point. It showed that HLA-associated TCR beta chains were more clonally expanded than equally common non-associated chains.

This sequence originates from a man aged 25-45 years in good health and CMV-seropositive. This chain links TRBV4-2 with TRBJ2-5; TRBD2 matches at 15 bases. The sequencing sample was made of PBMCs. The CDR3 spells CASSQAGTSGGRGETQYF. The CDR3 bases are TGTGCCAGCAGCCAAGCCGGGACTAGCGGGGGGAGGGGGGAGACCCAGTACTTC.